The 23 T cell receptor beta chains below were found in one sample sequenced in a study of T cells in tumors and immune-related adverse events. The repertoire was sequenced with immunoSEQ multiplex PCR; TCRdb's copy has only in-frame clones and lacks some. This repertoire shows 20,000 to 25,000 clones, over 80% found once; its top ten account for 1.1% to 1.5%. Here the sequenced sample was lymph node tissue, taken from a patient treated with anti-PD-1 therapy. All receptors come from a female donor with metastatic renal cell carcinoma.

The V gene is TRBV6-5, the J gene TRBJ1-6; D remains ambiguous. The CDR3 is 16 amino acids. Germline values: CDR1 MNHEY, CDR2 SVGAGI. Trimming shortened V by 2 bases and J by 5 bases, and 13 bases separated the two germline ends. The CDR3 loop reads CASSYVSQPNNSPLHF. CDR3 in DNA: TGTGCCAGCAGTTACGTCAGCCAGCCCAATAATTCACCCCTCCACTTT.

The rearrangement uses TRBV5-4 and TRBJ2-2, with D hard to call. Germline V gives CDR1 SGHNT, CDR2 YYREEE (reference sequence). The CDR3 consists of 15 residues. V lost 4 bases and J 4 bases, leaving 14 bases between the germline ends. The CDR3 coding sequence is TGTGCCAGCAGCAAGAGGACCCTGACCACCGGGGAGCTGTTTTTT. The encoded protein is CASSKRTLTTGELFF. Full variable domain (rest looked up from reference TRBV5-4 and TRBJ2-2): ETGVTQSPTHLIKTRGQQVTLRCSSQSGHNTVSWYQQALGQGPQFIFQYYREEENGRGNFPPRFSGLQFPNYSSELNVNALELDDSALYLCASSKRTLTTGELFFGEGSRLTVL.

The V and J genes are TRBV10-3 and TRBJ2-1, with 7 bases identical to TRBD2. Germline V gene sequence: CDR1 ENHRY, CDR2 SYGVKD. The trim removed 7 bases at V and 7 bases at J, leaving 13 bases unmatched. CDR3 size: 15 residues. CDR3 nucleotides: TGTGCCATCAAGGCGGAGGGCCAGCGGGGAAATGAGCAGTTCTTC. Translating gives CAIKAEGQRGNEQFF.

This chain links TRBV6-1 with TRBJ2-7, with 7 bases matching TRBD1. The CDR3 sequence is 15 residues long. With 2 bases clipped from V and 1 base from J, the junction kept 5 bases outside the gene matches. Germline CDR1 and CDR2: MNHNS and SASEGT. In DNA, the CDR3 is TGTGCCAGCAGTGAACTGCGACAGGGATCCTACGAGCAGTACTTC. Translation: CASSELRQGSYEQYF.

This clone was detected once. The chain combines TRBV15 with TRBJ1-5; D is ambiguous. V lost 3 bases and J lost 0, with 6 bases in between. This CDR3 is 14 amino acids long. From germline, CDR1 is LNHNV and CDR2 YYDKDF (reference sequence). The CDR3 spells CATSRLDSNQPQHF. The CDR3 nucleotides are TGTGCCACCAGCAGGCTAGATAGCAATCAGCCCCAGCATTTT.

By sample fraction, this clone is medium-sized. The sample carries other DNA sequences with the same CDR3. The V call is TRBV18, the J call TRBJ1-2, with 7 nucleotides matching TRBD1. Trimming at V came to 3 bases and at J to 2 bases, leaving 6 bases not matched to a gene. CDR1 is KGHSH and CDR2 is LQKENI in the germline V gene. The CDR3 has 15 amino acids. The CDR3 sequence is CASSPSGTANYGYTF. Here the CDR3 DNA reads TGTGCCAGCTCACCTTCCGGGACAGCAAACTATGGCTACACCTTC. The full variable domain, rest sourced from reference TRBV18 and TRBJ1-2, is NAGVMQNPRHLVRRRGQEARLRCSPMKGHSHVYWYRQLPEEGLKFMVYLQKENIIDESGMPKERFSAEFPKEGPSILRIQQVVRGDSAAYFCASSPSGTANYGYTFGSGTRLTVV.

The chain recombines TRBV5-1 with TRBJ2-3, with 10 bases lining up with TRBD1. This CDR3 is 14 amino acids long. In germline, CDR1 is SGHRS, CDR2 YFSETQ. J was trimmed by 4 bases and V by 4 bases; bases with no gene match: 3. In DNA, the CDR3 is TGCGCCAGCAGCATCGGACAGGGGGCAGATACGCAGTATTTT. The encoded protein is CASSIGQGADTQYF.

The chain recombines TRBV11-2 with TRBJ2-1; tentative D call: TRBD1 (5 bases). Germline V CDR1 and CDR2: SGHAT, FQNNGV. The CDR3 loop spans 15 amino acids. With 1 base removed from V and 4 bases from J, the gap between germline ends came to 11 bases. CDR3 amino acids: CASSLGQNLYNEQFF. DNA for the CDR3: TGTGCCAGCAGCTTAGGACAGAACCTTTACAATGAGCAGTTCTTC.

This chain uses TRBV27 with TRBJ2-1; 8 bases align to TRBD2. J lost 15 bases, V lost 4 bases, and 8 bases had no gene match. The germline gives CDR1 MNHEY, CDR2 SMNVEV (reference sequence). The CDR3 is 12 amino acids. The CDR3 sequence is CASSSLGGGPFF. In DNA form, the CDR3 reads TGTGCCAGCAGTTCCCTCGGGGGGGGGCCGTTCTTC.

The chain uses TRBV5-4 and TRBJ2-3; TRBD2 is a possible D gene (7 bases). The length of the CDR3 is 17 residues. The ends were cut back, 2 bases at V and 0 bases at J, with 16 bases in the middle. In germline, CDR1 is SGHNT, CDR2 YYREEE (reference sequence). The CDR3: CASSFGPGGSSTDTQYF. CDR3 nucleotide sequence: TGTGCCAGCAGCTTTGGCCCGGGGGGCTCTAGCACAGATACGCAGTATTTT.

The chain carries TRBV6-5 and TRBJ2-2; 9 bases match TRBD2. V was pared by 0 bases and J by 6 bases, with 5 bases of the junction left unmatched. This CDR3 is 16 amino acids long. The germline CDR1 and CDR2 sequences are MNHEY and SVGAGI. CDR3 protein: CASSYSGLAEAGELFF. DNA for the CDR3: TGTGCCAGCAGTTACTCGGGACTAGCTGAAGCCGGGGAGCTGTTTTTT.

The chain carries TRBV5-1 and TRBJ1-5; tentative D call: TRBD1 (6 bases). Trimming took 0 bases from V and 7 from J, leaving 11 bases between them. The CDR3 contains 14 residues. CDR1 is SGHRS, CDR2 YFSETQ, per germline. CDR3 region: CASSLDQGMQPQHF. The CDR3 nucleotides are TGCGCCAGCAGCTTGGACCAGGGGATGCAGCCCCAGCATTTT.

The CDR3 sequence: CAWRMDRWYTEAFF. In nucleotides, the CDR3 is TGTGCCTGGAGGATGGACAGGTGGTACACTGAAGCTTTCTTT. This rearrangement joins TRBV30 to TRBJ1-1; 7 positions agree with TRBD1. Germline V gives CDR1 GTSNPN, CDR2 SVGIG (reference sequence). After removal of 3 bases from V and 3 bases from J, the junction contained 7 bases not matched to a gene. CDR3 length: 14 residues.

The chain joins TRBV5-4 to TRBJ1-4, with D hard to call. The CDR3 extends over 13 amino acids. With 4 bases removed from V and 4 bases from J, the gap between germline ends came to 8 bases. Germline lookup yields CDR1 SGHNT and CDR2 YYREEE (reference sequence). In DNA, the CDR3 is TGTGCCAGCAGCGCAACAGTTAATGAAAAACTGTTTTTT. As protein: CASSATVNEKLFF.

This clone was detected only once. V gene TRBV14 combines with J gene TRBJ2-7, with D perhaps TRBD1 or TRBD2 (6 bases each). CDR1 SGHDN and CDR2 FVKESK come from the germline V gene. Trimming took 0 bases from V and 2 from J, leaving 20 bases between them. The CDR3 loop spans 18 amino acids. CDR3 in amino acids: CASSQERRDTFTPYEQYF. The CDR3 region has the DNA TGTGCCAGCAGCCAAGAAAGGCGGGACACTTTCACACCCTACGAGCAGTACTTC.

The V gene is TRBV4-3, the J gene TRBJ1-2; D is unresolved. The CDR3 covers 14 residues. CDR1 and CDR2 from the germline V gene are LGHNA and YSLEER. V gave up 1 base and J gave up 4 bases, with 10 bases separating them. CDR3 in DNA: TGCGCCAGCAGCCAAGGCGGCAGTCTCTATGGCTACACCTTC. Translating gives CASSQGGSLYGYTF.

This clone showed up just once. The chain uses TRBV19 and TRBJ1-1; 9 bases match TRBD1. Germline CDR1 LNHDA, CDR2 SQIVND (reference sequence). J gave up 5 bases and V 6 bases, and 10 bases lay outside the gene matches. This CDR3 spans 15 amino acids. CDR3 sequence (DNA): TGTGCCAGTAGGGGGGACAGGGCGCGTGAGACTGAAGCTTTCTTT. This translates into CASRGDRARETEAFF.

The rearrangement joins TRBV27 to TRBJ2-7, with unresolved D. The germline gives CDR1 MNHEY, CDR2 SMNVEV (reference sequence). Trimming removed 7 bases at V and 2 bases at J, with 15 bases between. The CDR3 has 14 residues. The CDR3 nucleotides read TGTGCCAGCAAACCCCCCGGCCGAGCCTACGAGCAGTACTTC. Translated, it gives CASKPPGRAYEQYF.

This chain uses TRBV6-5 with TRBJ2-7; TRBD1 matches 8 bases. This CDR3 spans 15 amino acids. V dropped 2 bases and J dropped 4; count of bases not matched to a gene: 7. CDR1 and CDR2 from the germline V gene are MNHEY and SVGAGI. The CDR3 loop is CASSYDGQGGYEQYF. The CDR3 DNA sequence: TGTGCCAGCAGTTACGATGGACAGGGTGGTTACGAGCAGTACTTC.

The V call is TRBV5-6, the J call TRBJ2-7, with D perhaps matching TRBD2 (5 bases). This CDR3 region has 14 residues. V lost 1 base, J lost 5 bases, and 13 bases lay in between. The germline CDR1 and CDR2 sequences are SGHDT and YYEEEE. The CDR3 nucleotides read TGTGCCAGCAGCTTGTTTGGCCCCGGGGACGAGCAGTACTTC. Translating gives CASSLFGPGDEQYF. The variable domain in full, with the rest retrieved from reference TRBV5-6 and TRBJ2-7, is DAGVTQSPTHLIKTRGQQVTLRCSPKSGHDTVSWYQQALGQGPQFIFQYYEEEERQRGNFPDRFSGHQFPNYSSELNVNALLLGDSALYLCASSLFGPGDEQYFGPGTRLTVT.

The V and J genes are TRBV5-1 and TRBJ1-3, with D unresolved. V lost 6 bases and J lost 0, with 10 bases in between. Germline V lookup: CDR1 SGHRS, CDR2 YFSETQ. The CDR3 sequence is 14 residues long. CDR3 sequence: CASKDGDSGNTIYF. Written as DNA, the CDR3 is TGCGCCAGCAAGGACGGGGACTCTGGAAACACCATATATTTT.

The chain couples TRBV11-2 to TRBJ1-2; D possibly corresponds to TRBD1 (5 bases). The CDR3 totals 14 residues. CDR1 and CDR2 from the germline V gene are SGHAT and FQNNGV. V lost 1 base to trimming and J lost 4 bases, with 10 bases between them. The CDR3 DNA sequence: TGTGCCAGCAGCTTAGTGGGGCTCGGCTATGGCTACACCTTC. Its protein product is CASSLVGLGYGYTF.

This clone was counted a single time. The CDR3 reads CTSQLWFGNTIYF. The DNA for the CDR3 is TGTACCTCACAACTTTGGTTTGGAAACACCATATATTTT. The V gene is TRBV2, the J gene TRBJ1-3; the D is unclear. CDR3 length: 13 amino acids. Germline V CDR1 and CDR2: SNHLY, FYNNEI.